This passage covers 8 T cell receptor beta chains from one sample sequenced in a study of blood T cell repertoires in COVID-19. Clones were read by immunoSEQ multiplex PCR, and TCRdb kept only the in-frame ones, dropping some. The sample holds over 25,000 clones; about 82% are singletons and the top ten take about 8.6%. Sequencing used peripheral blood. All receptors derive from a man older than 75 with active COVID-19.

The genes are TRBV7-3 and TRBJ2-3, with 15 bases lining up with TRBD2. CDR3 length: 17 amino acids. Losses at the gene ends were 5 bases for V and 3 bases for J; bases not matched to a gene: 6. Germline V gene lookup returns CDR1 SGHTA and CDR2 FQGTGA. CDR3 bases: TGTGCCAGCAGCCCGAGGACTAGCGGGGGGGCAACAGATACGCAGTATTTT. Translating gives CASSPRTSGGATDTQYF.

The V gene is TRBV19, the J gene TRBJ2-3, with TRBD2 identical over 9 bases. The germline V gene encodes CDR1 LNHDA and CDR2 SQIVND (reference sequence). Losses at the gene ends were 8 bases for V and 2 bases for J; bases not matched to a gene: 14. This CDR3 has 17 residues. The CDR3 sequence is CASGNGGIAGDTDTQYF. CDR3 DNA sequence: TGTGCCAGTGGCAATGGGGGGATAGCGGGGGACACAGATACGCAGTATTTT.

This clone has a single count. The V and J genes are TRBV5-5 and TRBJ2-1; 15 positions agree with TRBD2. There are 15 residues in the CDR3. Germline V gene lookup returns CDR1 SGHKS and CDR2 YYEKEE (reference sequence). J gave up 10 bases and V 4 bases, and 6 bases lay outside the gene matches. The CDR3 DNA follows: TGTGCCAGCAGCCCGGGACTAGCGGGGGGTCACGAGCAGTTCTTC. Its protein product is CASSPGLAGGHEQFF.

J is TRBJ2-1 and V is TRBV3-1 (or the pseudogene TRBV3-2); 7 bases map to TRBD1. Germline V gene lookup returns CDR1 LGHDT and CDR2 YNNKEL (reference sequence). The CDR3 covers 14 residues. The CDR3 sequence: CAEGDRVNYNEQFF. The CDR3 DNA sequence: TGTGCTGAGGGTGACAGGGTAAACTACAATGAGCAGTTCTTC.

The rearrangement uses TRBV2 and TRBJ2-7; TRBD1 might be the D (6 bases). In germline, CDR1 is SNHLY, CDR2 FYNNEI. V was cut by 1 base and J by 7 bases, with 11 bases left in between. The CDR3 is 13 residues long. CDR3 nucleotides: TGTGCCAGCAGTGAAGACAGGGCTCGGGAGCAGTACTTC. Its protein is CASSEDRAREQYF.

The rearrangement uses TRBV4-2 and TRBJ2-7; 9 nucleotides agree with TRBD2. The germline CDR1 and CDR2 sequences are LGHNA and YNFKEQ. This CDR3 has 14 residues. V dropped 5 bases and J dropped 3; count of bases not matched to a gene: 5. The CDR3 sequence: CASSEAAGGYEQYF. CDR3 nucleotides: TGTGCCAGCAGCGAAGCAGCGGGGGGCTACGAGCAGTACTTC.

The chain links TRBV3-1 (or the pseudogene TRBV3-2) to TRBJ2-1; 9 bases align to TRBD1. The length of the CDR3 is 15 residues. The germline V gene has CDR1 LGHDT and CDR2 YNNKEL (reference sequence). J lost 8 bases, V lost 4 bases, and 9 bases had no gene match. The CDR3 DNA reads as TGTGCCAGCAGCCGGCCGGGACAGGGTAGGGATGAGCAGTTCTTC. Translation: CASSRPGQGRDEQFF.

The chain recombines TRBV5-4 with TRBJ1-2, with D unclear. This CDR3 contains 13 residues. Germline CDR1 SGHNT, CDR2 YYREEE (reference sequence). V gave up 1 base and J gave up 7 bases, with 11 bases separating them. The CDR3 region has the DNA TGTGCCAGCAGCTTGACGGGGATTCCTGGCTACACCTTC. Protein product: CASSLTGIPGYTF.